Reported below is one T cell receptor beta chain. Its antigen is unidentified. The CDR3 has 15 residues. Germline trimming cut 1 base from V and 2 bases from J; bases unmatched to any gene: 2. CDR1 and CDR2 from the germline V gene are SEHNR and FQNEAQ (reference sequence). This sample stems from a study of shared clonotypes between healthy human individuals. In the study overall: The study enrolled a couple of women and a few men aged 18 to 49. Study-wide results and limits: The study generally estimated greater richness for naive than memory subsets. Sampling included only blood; tissue repertoires likely differ.

Clones were read by immunoSEQ multiplex PCR, and TCRdb kept only the in-frame ones, dropping some. The top ten hold 0.3% to 0.45% of the sample, which has roughly 1,500,000 clones, 97% to 99% seen once. The chain uses TRBV7-9 and TRBJ2-3; 8 nucleotides align to TRBD2. The specimen sequenced was naive CD4+ T cells sorted from blood. The subset here: CD45RA+ positively selected. This sequence was found in a man aged 25-45 years in good health. The CDR3 loop is CASSLGTSFTDTQYF. CDR3 nucleotides: TGTGCCAGCAGCTTAGGGACTAGCTTCACAGATACGCAGTATTTT.